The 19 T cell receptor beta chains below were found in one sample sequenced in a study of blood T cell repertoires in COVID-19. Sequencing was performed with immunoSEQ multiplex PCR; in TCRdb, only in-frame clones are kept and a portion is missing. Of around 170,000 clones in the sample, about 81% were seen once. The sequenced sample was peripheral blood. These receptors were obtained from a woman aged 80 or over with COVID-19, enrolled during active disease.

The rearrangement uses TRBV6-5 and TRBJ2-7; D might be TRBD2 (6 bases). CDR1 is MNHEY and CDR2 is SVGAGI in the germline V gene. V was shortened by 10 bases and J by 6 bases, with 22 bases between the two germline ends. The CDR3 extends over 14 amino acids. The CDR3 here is CATDPGTPPGEQYF. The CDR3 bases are TGTGCCACCGACCCCGGGACTCCTCCGGGCGAGCAGTACTTC.

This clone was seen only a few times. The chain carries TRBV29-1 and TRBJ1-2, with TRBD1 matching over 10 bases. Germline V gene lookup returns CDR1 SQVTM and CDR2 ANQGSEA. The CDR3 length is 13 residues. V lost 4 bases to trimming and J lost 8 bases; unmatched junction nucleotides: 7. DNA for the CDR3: TGCAGCGTTGTTGGACAGGGGGGTTGGGGCTACACCTTC. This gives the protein CSVVGQGGWGYTF.

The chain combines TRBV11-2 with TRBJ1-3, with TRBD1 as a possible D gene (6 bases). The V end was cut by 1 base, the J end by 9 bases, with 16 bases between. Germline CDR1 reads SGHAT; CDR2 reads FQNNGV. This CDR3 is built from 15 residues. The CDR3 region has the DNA TGTGCCAGCAGCTTAGCTCACTCAGGGGTCGGCACCATATATTTT. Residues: CASSLAHSGVGTIYF.

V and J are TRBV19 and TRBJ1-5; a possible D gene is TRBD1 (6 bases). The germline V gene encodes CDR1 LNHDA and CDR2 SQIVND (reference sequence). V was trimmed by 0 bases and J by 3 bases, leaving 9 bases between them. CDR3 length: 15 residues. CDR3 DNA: TGTGCCAGTAGTATAGAGGGGGCCTTCAATCAGCCCCAGCATTTT. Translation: CASSIEGAFNQPQHF.

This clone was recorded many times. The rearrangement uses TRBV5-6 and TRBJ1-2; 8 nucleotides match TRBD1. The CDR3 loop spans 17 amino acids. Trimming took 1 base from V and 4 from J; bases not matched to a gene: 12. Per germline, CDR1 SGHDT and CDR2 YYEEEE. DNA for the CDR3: TGTGCCAGCAGCTTGTACCCAGGGGGCTCGTCCTCCTATGGCTACACCTTC. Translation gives CASSLYPGGSSSYGYTF.

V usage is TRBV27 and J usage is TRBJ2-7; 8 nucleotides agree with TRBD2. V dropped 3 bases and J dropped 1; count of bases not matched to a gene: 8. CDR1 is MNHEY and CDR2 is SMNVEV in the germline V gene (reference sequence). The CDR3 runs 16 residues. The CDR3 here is CASSFTGRAKSYEQYF. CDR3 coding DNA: TGTGCCAGCAGTTTCACCGGGAGGGCCAAATCCTACGAGCAGTACTTC.

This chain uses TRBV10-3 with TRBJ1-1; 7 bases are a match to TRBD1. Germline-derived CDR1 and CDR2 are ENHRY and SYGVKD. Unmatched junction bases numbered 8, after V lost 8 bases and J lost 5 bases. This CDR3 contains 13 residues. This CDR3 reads CAIGRGARTEAFF. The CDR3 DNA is TGTGCCATCGGCAGGGGGGCGCGTACTGAAGCTTTCTTT.

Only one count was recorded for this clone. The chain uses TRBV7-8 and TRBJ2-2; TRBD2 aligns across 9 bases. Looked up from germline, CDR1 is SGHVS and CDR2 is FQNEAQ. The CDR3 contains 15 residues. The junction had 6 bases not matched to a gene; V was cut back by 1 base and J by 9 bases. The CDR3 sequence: CASSLVKAGGRELFF. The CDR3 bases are TGTGCCAGCAGCTTAGTAAAAGCGGGAGGTCGGGAGCTGTTTTTT. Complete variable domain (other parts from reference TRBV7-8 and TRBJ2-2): GAGVSQSPRYKVAKRGQDVALRCDPISGHVSLFWYQQALGQGPEFLTYFQNEAQLDKSGLPSDRFFAERPEGSVSTLKIQRTQQEDSAVYLCASSLVKAGGRELFFGEGSRLTVL.

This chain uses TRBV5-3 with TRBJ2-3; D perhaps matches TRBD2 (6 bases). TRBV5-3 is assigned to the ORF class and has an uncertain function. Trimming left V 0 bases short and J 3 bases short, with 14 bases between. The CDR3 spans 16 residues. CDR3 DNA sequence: TGTGCCAGAAGCTTGGGACAGCTCCGGGGGACAGATACGCAGTATTTT. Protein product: CARSLGQLRGTDTQYF.

The CDR3 bases are TGTGCCACCAGTGACCAAGGACGGACATATGGCTACACCTTC. It yields the protein CATSDQGRTYGYTF. The chain carries TRBV24-1 and TRBJ1-2; D is possibly TRBD1 (5 bases). The germline gives CDR1 KGHDR, CDR2 SFDVKD. Between the trimmed V and J ends, which lost 4 bases and 5 bases, there was a span of 13 bases. The CDR3 has 14 amino acids.

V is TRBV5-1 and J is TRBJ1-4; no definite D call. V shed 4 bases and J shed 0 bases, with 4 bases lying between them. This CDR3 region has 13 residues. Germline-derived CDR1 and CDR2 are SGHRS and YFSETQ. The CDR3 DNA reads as TGCGCCAGCAGCCTGTCAACTAATGAAAAACTGTTTTTT. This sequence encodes CASSLSTNEKLFF.

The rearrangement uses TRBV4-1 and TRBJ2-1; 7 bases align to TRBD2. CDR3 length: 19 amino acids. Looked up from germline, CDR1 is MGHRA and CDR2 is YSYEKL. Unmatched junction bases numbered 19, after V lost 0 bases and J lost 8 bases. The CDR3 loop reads CASSQDPGRVAVLGHEQFF. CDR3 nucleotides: TGCGCCAGCAGCCAAGATCCGGGGAGGGTGGCAGTCTTAGGCCATGAGCAGTTCTTC.

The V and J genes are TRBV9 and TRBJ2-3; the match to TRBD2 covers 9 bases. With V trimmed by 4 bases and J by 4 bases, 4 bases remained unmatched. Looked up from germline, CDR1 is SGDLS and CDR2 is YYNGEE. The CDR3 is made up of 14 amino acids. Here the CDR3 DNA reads TGTGCCAGCAGCATGAGGACTAGCGCAGATACGCAGTATTTT. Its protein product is CASSMRTSADTQYF. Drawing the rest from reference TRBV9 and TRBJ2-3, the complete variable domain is DSGVTQTPKHLITATGQRVTLRCSPRSGDLSVYWYQQSLDQGLQFLIQYYNGEERAKGNILERFSAQQFPDLHSELNLSSLELGDSALYFCASSMRTSADTQYFGPGTRLTVL.

This CDR3 reads CASSITVLSSGNTIYF. CDR3 bases: TGTGCCAGTAGTATTACAGTCCTCAGCTCTGGAAACACCATATATTTT. J is TRBJ1-3 and V is TRBV19, with D hard to call. Germline lookup yields CDR1 LNHDA and CDR2 SQIVND (reference sequence). V lost 3 bases, J lost 0 bases, and 12 bases lay in between. This CDR3 spans 16 amino acids.

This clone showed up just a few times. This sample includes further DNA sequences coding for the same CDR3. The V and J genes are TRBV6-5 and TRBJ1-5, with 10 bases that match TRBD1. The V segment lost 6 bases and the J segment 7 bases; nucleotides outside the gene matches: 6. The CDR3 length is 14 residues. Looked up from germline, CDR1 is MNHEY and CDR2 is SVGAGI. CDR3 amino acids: CASRDGQGVQPQHF. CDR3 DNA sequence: TGTGCCAGCAGGGACGGACAGGGGGTCCAGCCCCAGCATTTT.

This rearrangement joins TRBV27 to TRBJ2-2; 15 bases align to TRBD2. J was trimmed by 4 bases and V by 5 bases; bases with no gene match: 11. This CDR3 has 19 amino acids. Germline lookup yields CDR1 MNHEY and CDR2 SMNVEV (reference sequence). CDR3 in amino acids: CASSRRTSGRAGFTGELFF. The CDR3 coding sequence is TGTGCCAGCAGTCGCCGGACTAGCGGGAGGGCCGGGTTCACCGGGGAGCTGTTTTTT.

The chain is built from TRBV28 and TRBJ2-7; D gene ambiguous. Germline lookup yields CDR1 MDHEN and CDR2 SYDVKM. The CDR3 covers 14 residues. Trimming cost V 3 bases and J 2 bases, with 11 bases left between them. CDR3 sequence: CASSFQVPPYEQYF. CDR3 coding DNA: TGTGCCAGCAGTTTCCAGGTCCCCCCCTACGAGCAGTACTTC. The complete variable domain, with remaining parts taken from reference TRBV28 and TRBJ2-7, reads DVKVTQSSRYLVKRTGEKVFLECVQDMDHENMFWYRQDPGLGLRLIYFSYDVKMKEKGDIPEGYSVSREKKERFSLILESASTNQTSMYLCASSFQVPPYEQYFGPGTRLTVT.

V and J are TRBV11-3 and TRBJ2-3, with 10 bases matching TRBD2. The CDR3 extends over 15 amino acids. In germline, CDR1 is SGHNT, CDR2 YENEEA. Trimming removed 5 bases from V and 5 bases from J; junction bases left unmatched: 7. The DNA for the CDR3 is TGTGCCAGCAGCCTCGGGACTAGCGATCAAGATACGCAGTATTTT. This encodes CASSLGTSDQDTQYF.

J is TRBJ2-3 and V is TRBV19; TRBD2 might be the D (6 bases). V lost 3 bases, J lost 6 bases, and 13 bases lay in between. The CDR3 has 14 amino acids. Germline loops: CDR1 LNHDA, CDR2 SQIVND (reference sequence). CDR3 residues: CASSIMAGLDTQYF. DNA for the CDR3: TGTGCCAGTAGTATCATGGCGGGATTGGATACGCAGTATTTT.